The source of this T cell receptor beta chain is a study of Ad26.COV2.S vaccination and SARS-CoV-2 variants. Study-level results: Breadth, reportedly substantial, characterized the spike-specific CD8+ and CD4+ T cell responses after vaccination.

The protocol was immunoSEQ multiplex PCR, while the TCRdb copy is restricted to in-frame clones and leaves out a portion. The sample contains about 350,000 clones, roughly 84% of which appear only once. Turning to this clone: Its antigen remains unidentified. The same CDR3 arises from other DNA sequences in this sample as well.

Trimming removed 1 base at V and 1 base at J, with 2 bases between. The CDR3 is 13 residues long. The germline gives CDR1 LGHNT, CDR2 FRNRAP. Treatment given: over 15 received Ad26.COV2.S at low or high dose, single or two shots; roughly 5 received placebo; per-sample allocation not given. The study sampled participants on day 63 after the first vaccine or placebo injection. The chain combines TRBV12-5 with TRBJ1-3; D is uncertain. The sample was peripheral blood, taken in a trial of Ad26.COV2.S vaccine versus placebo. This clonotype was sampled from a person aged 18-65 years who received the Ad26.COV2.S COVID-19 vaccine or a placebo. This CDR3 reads CASGLGSGNTIYF. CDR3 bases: TGTGCTAGTGGTTTGGGATCTGGAAACACCATATATTTT.